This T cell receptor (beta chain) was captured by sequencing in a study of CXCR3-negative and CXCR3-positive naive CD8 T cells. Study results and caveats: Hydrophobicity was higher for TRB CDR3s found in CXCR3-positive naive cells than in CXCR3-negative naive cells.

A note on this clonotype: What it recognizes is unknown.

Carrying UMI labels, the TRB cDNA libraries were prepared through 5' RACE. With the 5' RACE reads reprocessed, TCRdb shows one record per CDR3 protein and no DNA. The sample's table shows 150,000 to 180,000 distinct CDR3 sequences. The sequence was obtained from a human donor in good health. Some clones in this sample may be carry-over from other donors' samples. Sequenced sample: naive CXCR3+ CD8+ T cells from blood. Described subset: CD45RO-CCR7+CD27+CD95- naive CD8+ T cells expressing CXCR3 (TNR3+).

The CDR3 reads CASSLTGKTYEQYF. This chain links TRBV12-3 or TRBV12-4 with TRBJ2-7; without DNA, the TCRdb call of TRBD1 cannot be checked. The CDR3 sequence is 14 residues long.